This TCR beta chain was observed in a study of cytomegalovirus exposure and HLA in healthy donors. 60 Vbeta and 13 Jbeta primers were used in PCR. The method was immunoSEQ multiplex PCR; TCRdb's version includes in-frame clones alone and lacks a portion of them. This table has some 200,000 clones, 75% to 85% appearing once. This CDR3 is 15 amino acids long. Germline lookup yields CDR1 MNHNS and CDR2 SASEGT. V lost 3 bases, J lost 0 bases, and 10 bases lay in between. Sequenced sample: PBMCs. The chain couples TRBV6-1 to TRBJ2-3; possible D gene TRBD2, 6 bases. The receptor's source is a woman in her fifties or sixties in good health and CMV-seropositive. The CDR3 spells CASSETRVSTDTQYF. The CDR3, as DNA: TGTGCCAGCAGTGAGACTAGGGTTAGCACAGATACGCAGTATTTT.